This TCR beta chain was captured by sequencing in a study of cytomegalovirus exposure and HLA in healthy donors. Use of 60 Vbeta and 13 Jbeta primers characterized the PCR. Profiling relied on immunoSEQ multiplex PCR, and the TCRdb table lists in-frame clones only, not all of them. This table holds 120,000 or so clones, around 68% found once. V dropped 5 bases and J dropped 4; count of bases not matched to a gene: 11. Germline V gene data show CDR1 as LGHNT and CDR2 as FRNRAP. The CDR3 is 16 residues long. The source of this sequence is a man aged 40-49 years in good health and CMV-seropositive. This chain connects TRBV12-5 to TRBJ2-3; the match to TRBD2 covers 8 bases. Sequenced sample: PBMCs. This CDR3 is CASGPGSGTVSDTQYF. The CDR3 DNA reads TGTGCTAGTGGTCCGGGTAGCGGGACTGTATCAGATACGCAGTATTTT.